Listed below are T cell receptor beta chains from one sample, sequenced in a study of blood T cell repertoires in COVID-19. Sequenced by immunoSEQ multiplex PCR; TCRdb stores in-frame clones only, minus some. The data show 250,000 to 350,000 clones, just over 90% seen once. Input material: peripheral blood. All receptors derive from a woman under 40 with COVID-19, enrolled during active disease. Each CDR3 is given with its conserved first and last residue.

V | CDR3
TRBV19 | CASSMRRGNTEAFF
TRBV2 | CASSDARHYGYTF
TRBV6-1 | CASSEVWAGLSGNTIYF
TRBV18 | CASSPPGTNYGYTF
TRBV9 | CASSVGLANTGELFF
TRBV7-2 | CASSLGAIKSNEQFF
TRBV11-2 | CASTQQAVGYNEQFF
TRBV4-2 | CASSQDWSSGTYEQYF
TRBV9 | CASSVRLAGAAGELFF
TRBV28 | CASIGQLAYNEQFF
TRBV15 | CATSGGKGNQPQHF
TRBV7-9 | CASSLALTSGSEETQYF
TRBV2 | CASSLTSGNTGELFF
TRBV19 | CATSDWQSNTEAFF
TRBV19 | CASSWGTGVTQPQHF
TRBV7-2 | CASSLSGQGDGYTF
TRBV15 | CATSRDRAGYNEQYF
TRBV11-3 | CASSLDGLNNEQFF
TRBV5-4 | CASSSRTGDNSPLHF
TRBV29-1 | CSVWGGLDITEAFF
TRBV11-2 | CASSLPRASSAKNIQYF
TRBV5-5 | CASSGTGGQETQYF
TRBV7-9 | CASSLSPGQGAFGYTF
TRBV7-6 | CASSLGVYSGRSTDTQYF
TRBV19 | CASIYRGESPHYGYTF